The 28 T cell receptor beta chains presented below share a single source sample, sequenced in a study of blood T cell repertoires in COVID-19. Method: immunoSEQ multiplex PCR; TCRdb's copy keeps in-frame clones and lacks some. The sample records 60,000 to 75,000 clones, about four fifths being singletons. Material: peripheral blood. The receptor set was obtained from a human donor in a cohort sampled during active COVID-19.

The chain combines TRBV30 with TRBJ2-2; D call uncertain. The CDR3 runs 14 residues. V was shortened by 6 bases and J by 0 bases, with 11 bases between the two germline ends. Per the germline V gene, CDR1 is GTSNPN and CDR2 is SVGIG (reference sequence). The DNA for the CDR3 is TGTGCCTGCCCTCCCAGCGCGAACACCGGGGAGCTGTTTTTT. Protein: CACPPSANTGELFF.

This clone was recorded once. One junction end disagrees with the germline gene, perhaps due to a read error. The chain carries TRBV29-1 and TRBJ2-1; 8 bases align to TRBD2. Germline values: CDR1 SQVTM, CDR2 ANQGSEA. This CDR3 region has 14 residues. CDR3 in DNA: TGCAGCGTCGCCCCGGGACTAGTCTACCATGAGCAGTTCTTC. It yields the protein CSVAPGLVYHEQFF.

The gene calls are TRBV2 and TRBJ2-1; 9 bases fit TRBD2. Germline V lookup: CDR1 SNHLY, CDR2 FYNNEI. The CDR3 runs to 16 residues. Trimming at V came to 6 bases and at J to 11 bases, leaving 17 bases not matched to a gene. CDR3 residues: CASRDSSGTRGNQQFF. The CDR3 region has the DNA TGTGCCAGCAGGGACTCTAGCGGGACCAGGGGGAATCAGCAGTTCTTC.

This chain connects TRBV5-4 to TRBJ2-1; 10 bases align to TRBD2. Germline V lookup: CDR1 SGHNT, CDR2 YYREEE (reference sequence). This CDR3 is 16 amino acids long. Trimming cost V 4 bases and J 5 bases; bases outside gene matches: 9. DNA of the CDR3: TGTGCCAGCAGCCAAAGTCTAGCGGGGGACAACAATGAGCAGTTCTTC. Translating gives CASSQSLAGDNNEQFF.

J is TRBJ1-5 and V is TRBV19; 8 bases map to TRBD1. The CDR3 totals 15 residues. The germline V gene encodes CDR1 LNHDA and CDR2 SQIVND (reference sequence). Trimming cost V 3 bases and J 9 bases; bases outside gene matches: 10. For the CDR3, the DNA is TGTGCCAGTAGTATTGGTCAGGGGGCTAAGGGGCCCCAGCATTTT. Translation: CASSIGQGAKGPQHF.

The chain combines TRBV10-3 with TRBJ2-2; 9 bases are a match to TRBD1. V gave up 6 bases and J gave up 2 bases; unmatched junction bases: 1. The germline CDR1 and CDR2 sequences are ENHRY and SYGVKD. The CDR3 is 14 amino acids. Here the CDR3 reads CAIRGQGNTGELFF. For the CDR3, the DNA is TGTGCCATCAGGGGACAGGGAAACACCGGGGAGCTGTTTTTT.

J is TRBJ2-7 and V is TRBV4-1; D is perhaps TRBD1 (6 bases). The V gene's germline CDR1 is MGHRA and CDR2 YSYEKL. This CDR3 comprises 12 residues. The V end lost 2 bases, the J end lost 6 bases, and 8 bases lay between the germline ends. CDR3 bases: TGCGCCAGCAGCCAAAACAGGGTCGAGCAGTACTTC. Its translation is CASSQNRVEQYF.

The rearrangement uses TRBV6-5 and TRBJ2-7; D possibly corresponds to TRBD1 (6 bases). Trimming removed 2 bases at V and 0 bases at J, with 14 bases between. Germline V gene sequence: CDR1 MNHEY, CDR2 SVGAGI. The CDR3 has 16 amino acids. The CDR3 sequence is CASSYLWGRSSYEQYF. The CDR3 DNA follows: TGTGCCAGCAGTTACCTGTGGGGGCGGAGCTCCTACGAGCAGTACTTC.

The chain is built from TRBV5-6 and TRBJ2-5; D gene ambiguous. Germline V CDR1 and CDR2: SGHDT, YYEEEE. This CDR3 comprises 14 residues. Trimming cost V 4 bases and J 5 bases, with 15 bases left between them. CDR3 nucleotides: TGTGCCAGCAGCCCGGGTGGCGTTGGGGAGACCCAGTACTTC. The encoded protein is CASSPGGVGETQYF.

This chain uses TRBV15 with TRBJ1-5; no clear D. CDR1 is LNHNV and CDR2 is YYDKDF in the germline V gene (reference sequence). Trimming stripped 5 bases from V and 9 bases from J, with 17 bases between. The CDR3 consists of 14 residues. CDR3 sequence (DNA): TGTGCCACCAGCGGAGGCGAGGCGACGGGGCCCCAGCATTTT. Translated, it gives CATSGGEATGPQHF. The full variable domain, completed using reference TRBV15 and TRBJ1-5, is DAMVIQNPRYQVTQFGKPVTLSCSQTLNHNVMYWYQQKSSQAPKLLFHYYDKDFNNEADTPDNFQSRRPNTSFCFLDIRSPGLGDTAMYLCATSGGEATGPQHFGDGTRLSIL.

The chain employs TRBV5-1 and TRBJ2-7, with TRBD2 identical over 7 bases. The V and J ends lost 2 bases and 6 bases, in that order; junction bases with no gene match: 8. The CDR3 extends over 14 amino acids. Germline CDR1 reads SGHRS; CDR2 reads YFSETQ. The CDR3 is CASSLRGRESEQYF. The DNA for the CDR3 is TGCGCCAGCAGCTTACGGGGGAGGGAATCCGAGCAGTACTTC.

This chain uses TRBV9 with TRBJ1-3; D remains ambiguous. The V end lost 0 bases, the J end lost 0 bases, and 7 bases lay between the germline ends. This CDR3 contains 15 residues. The germline V gene has CDR1 SGDLS and CDR2 YYNGEE. The CDR3 coding sequence is TGTGCCAGCAGCGTAGATCACTCCTCTGGAAACACCATATATTTT. This encodes CASSVDHSSGNTIYF.

The gene calls are TRBV12-3 or TRBV12-4 and TRBJ1-5; D uncertain. This CDR3 region has 13 residues. V gave up 5 bases and J gave up 3 bases, with 8 bases separating them. CDR3 nucleotide sequence: TGTGCCAGCAGTAAACAGTTCAATCAGCCCCAGCATTTT. This codes for CASSKQFNQPQHF.

The rearrangement links TRBV20-1 to TRBJ2-3; D gene unclear. The CDR3 spans 10 residues. The germline V gene has CDR1 DFQATT and CDR2 SNEGSKA (reference sequence). V was clipped by 7 bases and J by 6 bases, with 8 bases between them. The CDR3 DNA sequence: TGCAGTGGATTCCGGGATACGCAGTATTTT. It codes for CSGFRDTQYF.

With regard to this clone: This CDR3 is also generated by other DNA sequences in the sample. This sequence joins TRBV20-1 and TRBJ2-7, with a possible D match to TRBD1 (5 bases). Per the germline V gene, CDR1 is DFQATT and CDR2 is SNEGSKA (reference sequence). The CDR3 runs 11 residues. Trimming stripped 3 bases from V and 2 bases from J, with 5 bases between. The DNA for the CDR3 is TGCAGTGCTAGCAGGGCCTACGAGCAGTACTTC. Amino acids: CSASRAYEQYF.

Only a few counts were recorded for this clone. The chain recombines TRBV10-3 with TRBJ2-1; TRBD2 matches at 9 bases. The CDR3 sequence is 13 residues long. Germline V gene data show CDR1 as ENHRY and CDR2 as SYGVKD. V lost 6 bases to trimming and J lost 10 bases; unmatched junction nucleotides: 7. CDR3: CAIRDSGGEEQFF. Written as DNA, the CDR3 is TGTGCCATCAGGGATAGCGGGGGTGAGGAGCAGTTCTTC.

The chain joins TRBV14 to TRBJ2-1; D is possibly TRBD2 (5 bases). CDR1 is SGHDN, CDR2 FVKESK, per germline. Trimming cost V 1 base and J 8 bases, with 15 bases left between them. CDR3 length equals 15 residues. CDR3 sequence: CASSQVGARAHEQFF. The CDR3 region has the DNA TGTGCCAGCAGCCAAGTGGGCGCGAGGGCCCATGAGCAGTTCTTC.

The rearrangement links TRBV10-3 to TRBJ2-7; D may be TRBD1 (6 bases). The CDR3 totals 15 residues. Germline CDR1 reads ENHRY; CDR2 reads SYGVKD. V lost 2 bases to trimming and J lost 3 bases, with 14 bases between them. The CDR3 here is CAISEQGSPHYEQYF. CDR3 DNA sequence: TGTGCCATCAGTGAGCAGGGGAGTCCCCACTACGAGCAGTACTTC.

This sequence joins TRBV9 and TRBJ2-2; 9 nucleotides line up with TRBD1. Germline V gene data show CDR1 as SGDLS and CDR2 as YYNGEE. V lost 3 bases, J lost 7 bases, and 10 bases stayed unmatched. This CDR3 has 16 residues. In DNA, the CDR3 is TGTGCCAGCAGCGCCCGGGACAGGGTTTTTGACGGGGAGCTGTTTTTT. This codes for CASSARDRVFDGELFF.

The chain couples TRBV2 to TRBJ1-6, with 7 bases that match TRBD1. Germline V gene sequence: CDR1 SNHLY, CDR2 FYNNEI. The ends lost 7 bases at V and 2 bases at J; junction bases unmatched: 5. The CDR3 loop spans 15 amino acids. The CDR3, as DNA: TGTGCCAGCATGACAGGGAGGACCTATAATTCACCCCTCCACTTT. Protein sequence: CASMTGRTYNSPLHF.

This clone showed up just once. The gene calls are TRBV19 and TRBJ1-4, with TRBD1 matching over 10 bases. The germline V gene encodes CDR1 LNHDA and CDR2 SQIVND (reference sequence). The CDR3 length is 16 residues. Unmatched junction bases numbered 6, after V lost 4 bases and J lost 4 bases. CDR3 region: CASSNPRTGGNEKLFF. In DNA form, the CDR3 reads TGTGCCAGTAGTAACCCCCGGACAGGGGGTAATGAAAAACTGTTTTTT.

The CDR3, as DNA: TGTGCCATTCCAGGACAGGGGGCTTTAGAGACCCAGTACTTC. Protein product: CAIPGQGALETQYF. The rearrangement links TRBV27 to TRBJ2-5, with TRBD1 identical over 11 bases. The V segment lost 10 bases and the J segment 4 bases; nucleotides outside the gene matches: 8. The CDR3 totals 14 residues. Per germline, CDR1 MNHEY and CDR2 SMNVEV (reference sequence).

The gene calls are TRBV6-2 or TRBV6-3 and TRBJ2-7; a weak D match, TRBD1 (6 bases). CDR3 length: 14 amino acids. Trimming removed 5 bases from V and 2 bases from J, with 13 bases in between. CDR1 is MNHEY, CDR2 SVGEGT, per germline. The DNA of the CDR3 is TGTGCCAGCAGTCCAGGGGAAGGGCCCTACGAGCAGTACTTC. It is translated as CASSPGEGPYEQYF.

This clone was counted a few times. V and J are TRBV5-1 and TRBJ2-3, with 8 bases identical to TRBD2. J was trimmed by 5 bases and V by 2 bases; bases with no gene match: 7. This CDR3 spans 15 amino acids. The germline gives CDR1 SGHRS, CDR2 YFSETQ. The CDR3 loop is CASSFGGGRGDTQYF. CDR3 nucleotides: TGCGCCAGCAGCTTTGGCGGGGGGCGAGGAGATACGCAGTATTTT.

The genes are TRBV15 and TRBJ2-7, with TRBD2 identical over 9 bases. There are 14 residues in the CDR3. V was clipped by 3 bases and J by 6 bases; unmatched bases: 6. Germline values: CDR1 LNHNV, CDR2 YYDKDF (reference sequence). In nucleotides, the CDR3 is TGTGCCACCAGCAGTCAGCGGGGGGTGGGCGAGCAGTACTTC. Protein: CATSSQRGVGEQYF.

The chain uses TRBV5-5 and TRBJ2-3; D gene ambiguous. This CDR3 has 17 residues. The germline V and J ends were trimmed by 4 bases and 1 base, with 19 bases remaining between them. CDR1 is SGHKS, CDR2 YYEKEE, per germline (reference sequence). The CDR3 sequence is CASSQNVGSLGTDTQYF. The CDR3 DNA reads as TGTGCCAGCAGCCAGAACGTGGGCAGCCTGGGCACAGATACGCAGTATTTT.

This clone was seen just once. The chain uses TRBV11-3 and TRBJ2-1, with TRBD1 matching over 11 bases. Germline CDR1 reads SGHNT; CDR2 reads YENEEA. V was clipped by 0 bases and J by 8 bases; unmatched bases: 6. CDR3 length: 16 residues. The CDR3 DNA sequence: TGTGCCAGCAGCTTAGACGGACAGGGGGCTTGGCATGAGCAGTTCTTC. It encodes CASSLDGQGAWHEQFF.

In nucleotides, the CDR3 is TGTGCCAGCAGACCCTCGTGGAGGGGGCGCCCCTACAATGAGCAGTTCTTC. This gives the protein CASRPSWRGRPYNEQFF. The chain is built from TRBV7-9 and TRBJ2-1; D is perhaps TRBD1 (7 bases). The CDR3 spans 17 residues. The germline V gene has CDR1 SEHNR and CDR2 FQNEAQ (reference sequence). V lost 6 bases, J lost 2 bases, and 20 bases lay in between. Combining the CDR3 with reference TRBV7-9 and TRBJ2-1 gives the whole variable domain DTGVSQNPRHKITKRGQNVTFRCDPISEHNRLYWYRQTLGQGPEFLTYFQNEAQLEKSRLLSDRFSAERPKGSFSTLEIQRTEQGDSAMYLCASRPSWRGRPYNEQFFGPGTRLTVL.